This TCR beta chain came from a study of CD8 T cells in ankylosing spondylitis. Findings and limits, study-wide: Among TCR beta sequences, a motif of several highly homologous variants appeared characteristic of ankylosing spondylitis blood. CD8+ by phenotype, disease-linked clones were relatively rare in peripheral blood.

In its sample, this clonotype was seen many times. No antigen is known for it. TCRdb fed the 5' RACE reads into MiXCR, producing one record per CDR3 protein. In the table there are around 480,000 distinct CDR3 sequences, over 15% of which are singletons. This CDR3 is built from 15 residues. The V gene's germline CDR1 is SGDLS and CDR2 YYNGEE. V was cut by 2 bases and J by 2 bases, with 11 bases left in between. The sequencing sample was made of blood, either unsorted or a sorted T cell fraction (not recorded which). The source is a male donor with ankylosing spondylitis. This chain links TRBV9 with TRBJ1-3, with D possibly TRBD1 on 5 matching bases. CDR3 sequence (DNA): TGTGCCAGCAGCGTCGAGGGGCAGACTGGAAACACCATATATTTT. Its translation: CASSVEGQTGNTIYF.